The 2 T cell receptor beta chains below all came from one sample that was sequenced in a study of blood T cell repertoires in COVID-19. The protocol was immunoSEQ multiplex PCR, while the TCRdb copy is restricted to in-frame clones and leaves out a portion. The sample yields fewer than 90,000 clones, approximately 85% seen once. Material: peripheral blood. Every receptor here comes from a man between 65 and 85 years old with acute or convalescent COVID-19.

The chain is built from TRBV5-1 and TRBJ2-1; D gene unclear. This CDR3 has 15 amino acids. V was shortened by 0 bases and J by 2 bases, with 9 bases between the two germline ends. Germline CDR1 is SGHRS and CDR2 is YFSETQ. The CDR3 region has the DNA TGCGCCAGCAGCTTGGCGTTAGTAGCCTACAATGAGCAGTTCTTC. It is translated as CASSLALVAYNEQFF. Full variable domain (remainder filled in from reference TRBV5-1 and TRBJ2-1): KAGVTQTPRYLIKTRGQQVTLSCSPISGHRSVSWYQQTPGQGLQFLFEYFSETQRNKGNFPGRFSGRQFSNSRSEMNVSTLELGDSALYLCASSLALVAYNEQFFGPGTRLTVL.

The J gene is TRBJ1-1, the V gene TRBV12-3 or TRBV12-4; D gene uncertain. V gave up 5 bases and J gave up 3 bases, with 10 bases separating them. The CDR3 sequence is 13 residues long. DNA of the CDR3: TGTGCCAGCAGTACAACCCTTGACACTGAAGCTTTCTTT. As protein: CASSTTLDTEAFF.